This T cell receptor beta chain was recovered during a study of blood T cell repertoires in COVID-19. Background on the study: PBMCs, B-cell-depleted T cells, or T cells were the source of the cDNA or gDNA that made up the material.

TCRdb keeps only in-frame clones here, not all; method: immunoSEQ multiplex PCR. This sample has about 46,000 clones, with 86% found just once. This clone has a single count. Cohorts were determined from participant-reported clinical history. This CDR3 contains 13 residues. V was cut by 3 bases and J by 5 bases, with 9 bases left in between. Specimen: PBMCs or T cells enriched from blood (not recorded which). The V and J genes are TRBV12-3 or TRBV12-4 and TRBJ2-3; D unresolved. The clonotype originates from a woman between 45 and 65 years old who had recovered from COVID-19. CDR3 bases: TGTGCCAGCAGTTTCGGGTACTTAGATACGCAGTATTTT. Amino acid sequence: CASSFGYLDTQYF.